This entry features one TCR beta chain sequence. The germline gene is not matched at one end of the junction; a read error may be the cause. These data come from a study of blood T cell repertoires in COVID-19. Method: immunoSEQ multiplex PCR; TCRdb's copy keeps in-frame clones and lacks some. The sample carries about 180,000 clones, about 90% recorded once. The CDR3 loop spans 14 amino acids. In germline, CDR1 is SSHAT, CDR2 FNYEAQ (reference sequence). This TCR was recovered from a young woman who had recovered from COVID-19. Material for sequencing was PBMCs or T cells enriched from blood (not recorded which). J is TRBJ2-5 and V is TRBV7-7; TRBD2 agrees at 8 bases. The CDR3 coding sequence is TGTGCTAGCAGCTATGGACGGGAGGGGGAGACCCAGTACTTC. Translating gives CASSYGREGETQYF.